Following are 24 T cell receptor beta chains from one sample sequenced in a study of blood T cell repertoires in COVID-19. Assay used: immunoSEQ multiplex PCR; TCRdb lists only in-frame clones, some missing. The sample lists approximately 210,000 clones, just over 90% occurring once. Sequencing was done on a sample of peripheral blood. Receptors were obtained from a man aged 25-45 years with acute or convalescent COVID-19.

This rearrangement joins TRBV9 to TRBJ1-6, with 7 bases matching TRBD1. Germline V gene sequence: CDR1 SGDLS, CDR2 YYNGEE. The CDR3 is made up of 13 amino acids. Losses at the gene ends were 3 bases for V and 9 bases for J; bases not matched to a gene: 3. The DNA of the CDR3 is TGTGCCAGCAGCGCCGGGACAGCTTCACCCCTCCACTTT. Translation gives CASSAGTASPLHF.

The chain is built from TRBV18 and TRBJ2-6; a possible D gene is TRBD1 (6 bases). The CDR3 loop spans 17 amino acids. Trimming shortened V by 5 bases and J by 0 bases, and 14 bases separated the two germline ends. The germline V gene has CDR1 KGHSH and CDR2 LQKENI. The CDR3 reads CASSSQGVGSGANVLTF. CDR3 bases: TGTGCCAGCTCATCACAGGGAGTGGGCTCTGGGGCCAACGTCCTGACTTTC.

The rearrangement links TRBV10-1 to TRBJ2-1; TRBD2 matches 9 bases. The CDR3 totals 15 residues. Germline CDR1 is WNHNN and CDR2 is SYGVQD (reference sequence). After removal of 3 bases from V and 4 bases from J, the junction contained 4 bases not matched to a gene. CDR3 region: CASSDLAGGYNEQFF. The CDR3 DNA follows: TGCGCCAGCAGTGATTTGGCGGGGGGGTACAATGAGCAGTTCTTC.

The J gene is TRBJ2-1, the V gene TRBV28; D gene unclear. The V gene's germline CDR1 is MDHEN and CDR2 SYDVKM. The CDR3 totals 13 residues. V was clipped by 6 bases and J by 1 base, with 7 bases between them. Here the CDR3 DNA reads TGTGCCAGCAGGCTCGGGTCCTACAATGAGCAGTTCTTC. Encoded protein: CASRLGSYNEQFF. Full variable domain (missing parts from reference TRBV28 and TRBJ2-1): DVKVTQSSRYLVKRTGEKVFLECVQDMDHENMFWYRQDPGLGLRLIYFSYDVKMKEKGDIPEGYSVSREKKERFSLILESASTNQTSMYLCASRLGSYNEQFFGPGTRLTVL.

This clone was detected a few times. The gene calls are TRBV27 and TRBJ2-7; D possibly corresponds to TRBD2 (6 bases). Deletions cut 5 bases from V and 2 bases from J, with 16 bases between. From germline, CDR1 is MNHEY and CDR2 SMNVEV (reference sequence). The CDR3 loop spans 15 amino acids. The chain's CDR3 is CASSPHGGLTYEQYF. The CDR3 coding sequence is TGTGCCAGCAGTCCCCACGGGGGATTGACCTACGAGCAGTACTTC.

The V call is TRBV11-3, the J call TRBJ2-2; D unresolved. The CDR3 is 13 residues long. V was shortened by 5 bases and J by 3 bases, with 7 bases between the two germline ends. Germline CDR1 and CDR2: SGHNT and YENEEA. The CDR3, as DNA: TGTGCCAGCAGCCTGTCTTACACCGGGGAGCTGTTTTTT. Protein product: CASSLSYTGELFF. Using reference TRBV11-3 and TRBJ2-2 for the parts outside the CDR3, the full variable domain is EAGVVQSPRYKIIEKKQPVAFWCNPISGHNTLYWYLQNLGQGPELLIRYENEEAVDDSQLPKDRFSAERLKGVDSTLKIQPAELGDSAVYLCASSLSYTGELFFGEGSRLTVL.

The chain couples TRBV30 to TRBJ1-6, with unresolved D. This CDR3 is 13 amino acids long. In germline, CDR1 is GTSNPN, CDR2 SVGIG (reference sequence). Deletions cut 5 bases from V and 8 bases from J, with 13 bases between. CDR3 coding DNA: TGTGCCTGGGGAACACTACCGGATTCACCCCTCCACTTT. Residues: CAWGTLPDSPLHF.

This rearrangement joins TRBV7-8 to TRBJ1-5, with 7 bases lining up with TRBD1. Germline CDR1 reads SGHVS; CDR2 reads FQNEAQ. This CDR3 has 15 amino acids. Losses at the gene ends were 3 bases for V and 0 bases for J; bases not matched to a gene: 2. The DNA of the CDR3 is TGTGCCAGCAGCTTCAAGGGGGCTAGCAATCAGCCCCAGCATTTT. It specifies CASSFKGASNQPQHF.

This CDR3 is CASMGWDSNTGELFF. The CDR3 bases are TGTGCCAGCATGGGCTGGGACTCCAACACCGGGGAGCTGTTTTTT. The gene calls are TRBV28 and TRBJ2-2; D perhaps matches TRBD2 (6 bases). Germline V gives CDR1 MDHEN, CDR2 SYDVKM. This CDR3 has 15 amino acids. Trimming cost V 7 bases and J 2 bases, with 14 bases left between them.

CDR3 coding DNA: TGTGCCAGTAGTACCCTCAGCGGGGGGGTCCGTGAGCAGTTCTTC. Protein sequence: CASSTLSGGVREQFF. The V gene is TRBV19, the J gene TRBJ2-1; 10 nucleotides align to TRBD2. Germline CDR1 LNHDA, CDR2 SQIVND (reference sequence). Losses at the gene ends were 4 bases for V and 9 bases for J; bases not matched to a gene: 9. CDR3 length: 15 residues.

The chain links TRBV5-1 to TRBJ2-7, with 8 bases matching TRBD1. The CDR3 is 14 amino acids. Germline CDR1 reads SGHRS; CDR2 reads YFSETQ. V lost 0 bases to trimming and J lost 5 bases; unmatched junction nucleotides: 4. The CDR3 DNA follows: TGCGCCAGCAGCTTGGGGACAGGGTGGGACGAGCAGTACTTC. The encoded protein is CASSLGTGWDEQYF.

This sequence joins TRBV7-9 and TRBJ1-4, with D unclear. With 4 bases removed from V and 5 bases from J, the gap between germline ends came to 17 bases. The CDR3 covers 16 residues. Germline CDR1 SEHNR, CDR2 FQNEAQ (reference sequence). The CDR3 spells CASSSGLSGLNEKLFF. DNA for the CDR3: TGTGCCAGCAGCTCTGGACTGAGTGGGCTGAATGAAAAACTGTTTTTT.

The chain recombines TRBV6-4 with TRBJ2-1; tentative D call: TRBD2 (7 bases). The V end was cut by 2 bases, the J end by 7 bases, with 18 bases between. CDR1 is MRHNA and CDR2 is SNTAGT in the germline V gene. The CDR3 is 16 residues long. The CDR3: CASSDSSRRGRNEQFF. CDR3 in DNA: TGTGCCAGCAGTGACAGCTCTCGGCGGGGGCGAAATGAGCAGTTCTTC.

Notes on this clone: This specimen includes other DNA sequences encoding the same CDR3. The chain links TRBV5-1 to TRBJ2-1, with 7 bases fitting TRBD2. Trimming removed 0 bases from V and 3 bases from J; junction bases left unmatched: 0. CDR1 is SGHRS and CDR2 is YFSETQ in the germline V gene. The length of the CDR3 is 14 residues. The CDR3 DNA is TGCGCCAGCAGCTTGGGCGGGGGCTACAATGAGCAGTTCTTC. The encoded protein is CASSLGGGYNEQFF. Variable domain in full (rest from reference TRBV5-1 and TRBJ2-1): KAGVTQTPRYLIKTRGQQVTLSCSPISGHRSVSWYQQTPGQGLQFLFEYFSETQRNKGNFPGRFSGRQFSNSRSEMNVSTLELGDSALYLCASSLGGGYNEQFFGPGTRLTVL.

The V gene is TRBV4-1, the J gene TRBJ1-6; D call uncertain. The CDR3 extends over 15 amino acids. Germline-derived CDR1 and CDR2 are MGHRA and YSYEKL. Trimming stripped 1 base from V and 5 bases from J, with 9 bases between. CDR3 sequence reads: CASSQVSDNNSPLHF. As DNA, the CDR3 is TGCGCCAGCAGCCAAGTATCAGACAATAATTCACCCCTCCACTTT.

Here the CDR3 reads CASSIDVGSSSSYYEQYF. The CDR3 DNA follows: TGTGCCAGTAGTATAGATGTGGGCAGCTCCTCGTCGTACTACGAGCAGTACTTC. The chain employs TRBV19 and TRBJ2-7; D ambiguous. CDR1 and CDR2 from the germline V gene are LNHDA and SQIVND (reference sequence). With 0 bases removed from V and 3 bases from J, the gap between germline ends came to 21 bases. This CDR3 has 18 amino acids.

The V and J genes are TRBV27 and TRBJ1-6; D is possibly TRBD1 (5 bases). The CDR3 length is 21 residues. The ends were cut back, 2 bases at V and 7 bases at J, with 30 bases in the middle. Per germline, CDR1 MNHEY and CDR2 SMNVEV (reference sequence). CDR3 DNA sequence: TGTGCCAGCAGTTTAGGGGGGGTTCCAGGGAGTCTAATCCGGCGGAATTCACCCCTCCACTTT. Its translation: CASSLGGVPGSLIRRNSPLHF.

This clone was seen once. The chain uses TRBV7-8 and TRBJ2-2, with 7 bases that match TRBD2. Trimming took 6 bases from V and 5 from J; bases not matched to a gene: 15. Germline V lookup: CDR1 SGHVS, CDR2 FQNEAQ. This CDR3 is built from 17 residues. CDR3 in amino acids: CASRSLFRGSFTGELFF. The DNA of the CDR3 is TGTGCCAGCAGGTCCCTTTTTCGCGGGAGTTTTACCGGGGAGCTGTTTTTT.

The rearrangement links TRBV3-1 (or the pseudogene TRBV3-2) to TRBJ2-2; 8 bases fit TRBD1. The CDR3 contains 14 residues. The J segment lost 1 base and the V segment lost 7 bases, leaving 2 bases of the junction unmatched. Germline values: CDR1 LGHDT, CDR2 YNNKEL (reference sequence). The CDR3 protein is CASIGTGNTGELFF. CDR3 DNA: TGTGCCAGCATTGGGACAGGGAACACCGGGGAGCTGTTTTTT.

This chain uses TRBV27 with TRBJ2-5, with D possibly being TRBD1 (5 bases). Trimming shortened V by 2 bases and J by 5 bases, and 15 bases separated the two germline ends. This CDR3 is 15 amino acids long. CDR1 is MNHEY and CDR2 is SMNVEV in the germline V gene (reference sequence). The CDR3 is CASSLRGRRSETQYF. As DNA, the CDR3 is TGTGCCAGCAGTTTAAGGGGCCGGCGATCGGAGACCCAGTACTTC.

DNA of the CDR3: TGTGCCAGCAGCTATAGGTCGAGGGATAGCTCCTACGAGCAGTACTTC. This gives the protein CASSYRSRDSSYEQYF. The J gene is TRBJ2-7, the V gene TRBV7-2; tentative D call: TRBD2 (5 bases). Trimming shortened V by 4 bases and J by 0 bases, and 16 bases separated the two germline ends. CDR1 SGHTA and CDR2 FQGNSA come from the germline V gene. The CDR3 contains 16 residues.

The V gene is TRBV2, the J gene TRBJ1-4; D not resolved. CDR3 length: 13 residues. In germline, CDR1 is SNHLY, CDR2 FYNNEI. V was shortened by 10 bases and J by 5 bases, with 14 bases between the two germline ends. This chain's CDR3 is CATRPQLNEKLFF. The CDR3 bases are TGTGCCACCCGGCCACAGCTCAATGAAAAACTGTTTTTT.

A few counts support this clone. This sequence joins TRBV30 and TRBJ1-6; 10 bases match TRBD1. The CDR3 consists of 17 residues. J was trimmed by 6 bases and V by 0 bases; bases with no gene match: 8. The germline gives CDR1 GTSNPN, CDR2 SVGIG (reference sequence). CDR3 region: CAWSVDRWDRGNSPLHF. In DNA form, the CDR3 reads TGTGCCTGGAGTGTAGACCGTTGGGACAGGGGTAATTCACCCCTCCACTTT.

The chain has TRBV28 and TRBJ2-7; 7 positions agree with TRBD1. The CDR3 length is 15 residues. J was trimmed by 0 bases and V by 3 bases; bases with no gene match: 5. The germline CDR1 and CDR2 sequences are MDHEN and SYDVKM. The CDR3 loop reads CASSFTGESSYEQYF. In DNA, the CDR3 is TGTGCCAGCAGTTTTACAGGGGAAAGCTCCTACGAGCAGTACTTC.